The table lists the clone carrying this T cell receptor beta chain with a few counts. The sample originates from a study of T cell changes during pregnancy in multiple sclerosis. TCRdb keeps only in-frame clones here, not all; method: immunoSEQ multiplex PCR. The sample has some 17,000 clones; more than 70% are singletons. This CDR3 region has 15 residues. Germline CDR1 and CDR2: SGHTA and FQGNSA. V gave up 3 bases and J gave up 5 bases; unmatched junction bases: 6. The sample was CD8+ T cells from peripheral blood mononuclear cells, taken in the third trimester of pregnancy. The gene calls are TRBV7-2 and TRBJ2-1; TRBD2 matches 8 bases. The sequence was collected from a female donor in good health, enrolled as a control in a pregnancy study. The CDR3 protein is CASSFRLAPNNEQFF. CDR3 in DNA: TGTGCCAGCAGCTTCCGACTAGCGCCGAACAATGAGCAGTTCTTC.